This TCR beta chain is drawn from a study of identical twins. Study-level findings and limits: Where out-of-frame alpha sequences were twin-shared, they showed excess low generation probability.

Remarks on this clonotype: Its antigen is still unknown.

Healthy Caucasians provided all donations. Carrying unique molecular identifiers, the cDNA also gained a universal primer site through template switching. MiXCR, run by TCRdb on the 5' RACE reads, gives a single entry per CDR3 protein. The sample includes over 550,000 distinct CDR3 sequences, under 8.5% of them seen just once. The V gene lost 6 bases and the J gene lost 7 bases, with 30 bases spanning the gap. The length of the CDR3 is 17 residues. Germline V CDR1 and CDR2: DFQATT, SNEGSKA (reference sequence). These records were also assigned to another study, of yellow fever vaccine responses in identical twins.

V and J are TRBV20-1 and TRBJ2-5, with a tentative D call TRBD1 (5 bases). The sample taken for sequencing was PBMCs. This receptor was obtained from a woman aged 18-30 years in good health. CDR3 amino acids: CSARSPRWQGGSGTQYF. For the CDR3, the DNA is TGCAGTGCCAGGTCCCCCCGGTGGCAGGGTGGATCGGGGACCCAGTACTTC.